A selection of T cell receptor beta chains follows, all from one sample in a study of cytomegalovirus exposure and HLA in healthy donors. Sequenced by immunoSEQ multiplex PCR; TCRdb stores in-frame clones only, minus some. This table has fewer than 150,000 clones, under 90% appearing once. Input material: PBMCs. The receptor source for this set is a female donor in good health and CMV-seropositive. CDR3s leave out the opening cysteine and the closing phenylalanine or tryptophan. The listing skips clone size in some rows; elsewhere it reads once, few, many or a size class.

CDR3,V,J,size
ASSARLRSYNEQF,TRBV6-1,TRBJ2-1,.
ASRDWNTEAF,TRBV27,TRBJ1-1,.
ASSSSGLVSYEQY,TRBV5-1,TRBJ2-7,.
ASSLSVIAGGDTQY,TRBV7-2,TRBJ2-3,.
ASSYRRGTQETQY,TRBV7-2,TRBJ2-5,.
ASSPGLAGGLGETQY,TRBV5-8,TRBJ2-5,.
ASSLAWPTEAF,TRBV7-8,TRBJ1-1,few
ASSNRVRLQETQY,TRBV28,TRBJ2-5,.
ASSLQGKGDTEAF,TRBV6-6,TRBJ1-1,once
ASGDIGTVDEQY,TRBV6-6,TRBJ2-7,.
ASISGTATFGELF,TRBV19,TRBJ2-2,.
ASSRTNRAWDEQY,TRBV4-1,TRBJ2-7,.
ASSPSTVNTEAF,TRBV18,TRBJ1-1,.
ASSPTPGDTQY,TRBV7-7,TRBJ2-3,.
ASSAGTGATEQY,TRBV5-1,TRBJ2-7,few
ASSTRGGLGSLRGELF,TRBV9,TRBJ2-2,.
ASSVGGQGAAYEQY,TRBV18,TRBJ2-7,.
ASSPDRATNEKLF,TRBV2,TRBJ1-4,.
ATSGQGASGYT,TRBV19,TRBJ1-2,few
ASSLHGTMNTEAF,TRBV4-1,TRBJ1-1,.
SARVTYEQY,TRBV20-1,TRBJ2-7,.
ASGREGTDTQY,TRBV12-5,TRBJ2-3,.
ASSLVVTGSGGYT,TRBV5-1,TRBJ1-2,.
ASSLPGTGIGGYGYT,TRBV28,TRBJ1-2,.